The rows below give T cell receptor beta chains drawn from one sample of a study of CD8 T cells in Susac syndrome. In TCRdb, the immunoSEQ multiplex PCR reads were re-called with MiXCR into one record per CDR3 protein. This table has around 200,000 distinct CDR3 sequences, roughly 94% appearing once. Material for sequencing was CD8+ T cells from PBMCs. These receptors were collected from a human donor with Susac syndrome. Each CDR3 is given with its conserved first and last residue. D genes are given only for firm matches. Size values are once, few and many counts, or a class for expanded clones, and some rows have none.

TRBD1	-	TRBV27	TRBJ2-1	TGTGCCAGCGAGCCGGCGACAGGGTTCAATGAGCAGTTCTTC	CASEPATGFNEQFF
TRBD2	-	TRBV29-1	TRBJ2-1	TGCAGCGTTCGAACAGGACTAGCGGGAATTTACAATGAGCAGTTCTTC	CSVRTGLAGIYNEQFF
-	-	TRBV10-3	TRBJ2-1	TGTGCCATCAGTGAGTCTTATAGCGGCAATGAGCAGTTCTTC	CAISESYSGNEQFF
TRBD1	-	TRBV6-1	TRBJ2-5	TGTGCCAGCACCGTATCACCCGGGACAGTACAAGAGACCCAGTACTTC	CASTVSPGTVQETQYF
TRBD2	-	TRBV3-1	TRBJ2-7	TGTGCCAGCAGCCCCGCACTAGCGGGAGATTACGAGCAGTACTTC	CASSPALAGDYEQYF
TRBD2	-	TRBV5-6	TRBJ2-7	TGTGCCAGCACCTACGCCGGGACTAGCGGGGGAATCTCCTACGAGCAGTACTTC	CASTYAGTSGGISYEQYF
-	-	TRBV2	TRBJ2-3	TGTGCCAGCAGTGTCCTGAATACGCAGTATTTT	CASSVLNTQYF
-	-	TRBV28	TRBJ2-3	TGTGCCAGCGGGACTCAGTACACGCAGTATTTT	CASGTQYTQYF
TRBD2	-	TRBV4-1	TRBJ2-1	TGCGCCAGCAGCCAAGATAGCTCTAGCGGGAATGCTAATGAGCAGTTCTTC	CASSQDSSSGNANEQFF
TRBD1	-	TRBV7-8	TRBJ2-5	TGTGCCAGCAGCCTGGGACAGCAAGAGACCCAGTACTTC	CASSLGQQETQYF
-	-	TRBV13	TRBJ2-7	TGTGCCAGCAGTCCTTATGGGGACGAGCAGTACTTC	CASSPYGDEQYF
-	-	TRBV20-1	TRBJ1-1	TGCAGTGCTAGAGTGGGAAACACTGAAGCTTTCTTT	CSARVGNTEAFF
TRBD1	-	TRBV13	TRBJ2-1	TGTGCCAGCGGGCAGGGGGTTTCCTACAATGAGCAGTTCTTC	CASGQGVSYNEQFF
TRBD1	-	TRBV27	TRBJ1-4	TGTGCCAGCAGTTCCACAGGGGGCGCCGGAACTAATGAAAAACTGTTTTTT	CASSSTGGAGTNEKLFF
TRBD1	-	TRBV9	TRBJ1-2	TGTGCCAGCAGCGAGGGTCTAGACAGGGGCGATGGCTACACCTTC	CASSEGLDRGDGYTF
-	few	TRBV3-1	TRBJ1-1	TGTGCCAGCAGTCAATGGGGCACTGAAGCTTTCTTT	CASSQWGTEAFF
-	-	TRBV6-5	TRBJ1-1	TGTGCCAGCAGTTACTCCTCGCAGGGGAACACTGAAGCTTTCTTT	CASSYSSQGNTEAFF
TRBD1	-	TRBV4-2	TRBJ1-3	TGTGCCAGCAGCCTAGGGACAGACTCTGGAAACACCATATATTTT	CASSLGTDSGNTIYF
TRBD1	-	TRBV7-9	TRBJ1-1	TGTGCCAGCGATGGGACAGAGAAAATGAACACTGAAGCTTTCTTT	CASDGTEKMNTEAFF
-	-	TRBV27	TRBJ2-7	TGTGCCAGCAGTTCTTGGGAGCAGTACTTC	CASSSWEQYF
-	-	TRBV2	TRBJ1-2	TGTGCCAGCCGGACACCGGGATCCTATGGCTACACCTTC	CASRTPGSYGYTF
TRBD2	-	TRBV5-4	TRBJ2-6	TGTGCCAGCAGCTTGGCGCCCGGGGGGTCTGGGGCCAACGTCCTGACGTTC	CASSLAPGGSGANVLTF